The T cell receptor beta chain described here comes from a study of blood T cell repertoires in COVID-19 (dated by TCRdb to 2020 to 2021). Regarding the research as a whole: The collaborator samples originated in the United States, Italy and Spain and spanned the acute and convalescent phases of COVID-19. The material from the prospective study consisted of cDNA or gDNA derived from T cells, B-cell-depleted T cells, or PBMCs. Subjects who had been exposed to COVID-19, were actively infected with it, or had recovered from it provided the deeply sampled blood TCRbeta repertoires that made up the dataset. A freely available public database, intended as a resource for researchers studying the immune response to SARS-CoV-2, is where the repertoires were released. The samples were drawn from two sources: the first 160 participants of the ongoing ImmuneRACE study, and 1,200 or so subjects contributed by 6 global collaborators. The sample metadata nearly always contained a de-identified subject ID, COVID-19 status, age in years and sex. HLA class I and class II types, where available, came from metadata supplied by the sample provider rather than from assay-based typing.

Results the study describes overall, beyond this receptor: How much clinical and demographic metadata was included differed by source and by participant, and the metadata was provided uncurated.

The immunoSEQ Assay, a bias-controlled multiplex PCR, was used to amplify TCRbeta CDR3 regions from genomic DNA. In the paper's pipeline: The number of nucleated cells in each sample was estimated from the amplification of reference gene primers within the assay. To quantify the absolute abundance of each unique TCRbeta CDR3 rearrangement, sequence reads were collapsed and filtered. For each sample, productive Simpson clonality was calculated as the square root of Simpson's diversity index over productive rearrangements. In its TCRdb copy, this immuneACCESS table keeps in-frame sequences only and misses some clones. Where compared with another copy, unresolved V genes explain less than half of these, and the others have no known cause. The V and J calls and clone size were taken over from that table, and D and trimming were inferred from the DNA. This sample gives a few hundred thousand clones in total; approximately 80% of them show up just once. Jointly, the top ten make up around a tenth of the sample.

Participants in the prospective study were aged about 18 to 89 years, lived in some 24 United States geographic areas, and enrolled through a virtual design. Cohort assignment in the prospective study relied on participant-reported clinical history from a screening survey and a study questionnaire. For ImmuneRACE Cohort 3, a participant was defined as recovered based on two consecutive negative NP/OP PCR tests, clearance by a healthcare professional, or resolution of symptoms. Each participant in the prospective study had whole blood, serum and a nasopharyngeal or oropharyngeal swab collected by mobile phlebotomists. Prospective study participants could optionally give additional blood draws and questionnaires over an approximately two-month period. Before DNA extraction, prospective study blood samples were shipped either frozen or at room temperature. As regards this clone: It has no known antigen specificity. No quality values exist for individual bases; no much larger clone is one base distant.

The CDR3 runs 15 amino acids, cysteine and phenylalanine included. CDR3 DNA is the only sequence kept; it has 45 bases, read in frame from the first base. V lost 3 bases and J lost 2 bases, and the count of bases not matched to a germline gene is 4. The germline V gene (reference sequence) provides CDR1 LGHDT and CDR2 YNNKEL. Sample: PBMCs or T cells enriched from blood (not recorded which). The chain is assembled from TRBV3-1 (or the pseudogene TRBV3-2) and TRBJ2-7; TRBD2 aligns with 10 central bases. The TCR originated in a man aged 40-55 years who had recovered from COVID-19. The nucleotide sequence reads TGTGCCAGCAGCCAGCTAGCGGGGGCGGCCTACGAGCAGTACTTC. This encodes CASSQLAGAAYEQYF.